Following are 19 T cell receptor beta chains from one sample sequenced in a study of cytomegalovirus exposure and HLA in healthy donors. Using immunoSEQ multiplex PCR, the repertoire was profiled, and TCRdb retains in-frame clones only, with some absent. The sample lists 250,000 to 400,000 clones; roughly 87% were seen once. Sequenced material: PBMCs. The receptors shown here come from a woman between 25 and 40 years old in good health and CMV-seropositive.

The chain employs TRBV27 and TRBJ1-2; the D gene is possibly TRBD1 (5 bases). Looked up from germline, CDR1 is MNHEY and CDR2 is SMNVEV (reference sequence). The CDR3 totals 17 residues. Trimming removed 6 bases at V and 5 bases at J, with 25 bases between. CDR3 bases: TGTGCCAGCAGCGTTACGCGGTCGTCGGGGCCTCATTATGGCTACACCTTC. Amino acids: CASSVTRSSGPHYGYTF.

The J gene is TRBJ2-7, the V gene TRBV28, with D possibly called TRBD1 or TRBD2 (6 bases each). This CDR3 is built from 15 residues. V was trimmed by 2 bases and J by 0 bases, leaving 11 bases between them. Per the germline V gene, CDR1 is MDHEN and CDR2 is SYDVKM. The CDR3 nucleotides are TGTGCCAGCAGTTTAGGGGGGACAAACTCCTACGAGCAGTACTTC. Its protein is CASSLGGTNSYEQYF.

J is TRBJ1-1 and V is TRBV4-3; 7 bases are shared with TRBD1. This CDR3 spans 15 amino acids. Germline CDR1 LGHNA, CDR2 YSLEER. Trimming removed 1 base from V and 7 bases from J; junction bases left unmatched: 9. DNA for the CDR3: TGCGCCAGCAGCCAAGGAAGTCAGGGGGTAGGTGAAGCTTTCTTT. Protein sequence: CASSQGSQGVGEAFF.

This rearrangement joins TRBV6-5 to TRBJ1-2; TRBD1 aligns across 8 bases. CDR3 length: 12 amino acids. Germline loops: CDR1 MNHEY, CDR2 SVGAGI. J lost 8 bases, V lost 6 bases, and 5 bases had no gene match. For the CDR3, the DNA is TGTGCCAGCAGCCAACAGGGGGGAGGCTACACCTTC. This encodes CASSQQGGGYTF.

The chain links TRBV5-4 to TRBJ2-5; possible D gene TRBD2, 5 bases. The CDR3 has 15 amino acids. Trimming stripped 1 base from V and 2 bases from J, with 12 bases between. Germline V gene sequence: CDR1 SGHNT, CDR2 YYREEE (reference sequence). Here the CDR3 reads CASSLNMRTQETQYF. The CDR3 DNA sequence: TGTGCCAGCAGCTTGAATATGAGGACTCAAGAGACCCAGTACTTC.

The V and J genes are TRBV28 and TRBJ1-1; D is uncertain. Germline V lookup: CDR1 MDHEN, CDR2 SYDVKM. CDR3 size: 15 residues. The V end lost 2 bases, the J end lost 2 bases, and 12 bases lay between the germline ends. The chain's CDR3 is CASSLAWRTNTEAFF. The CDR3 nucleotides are TGTGCCAGCAGTTTAGCGTGGCGGACTAACACTGAAGCTTTCTTT.

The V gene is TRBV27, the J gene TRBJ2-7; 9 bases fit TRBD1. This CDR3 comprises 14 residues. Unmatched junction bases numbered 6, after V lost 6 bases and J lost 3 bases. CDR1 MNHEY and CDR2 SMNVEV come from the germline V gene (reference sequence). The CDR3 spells CASSHNRGHYEQYF. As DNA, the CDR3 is TGTGCCAGCAGCCACAACAGGGGGCACTACGAGCAGTACTTC.

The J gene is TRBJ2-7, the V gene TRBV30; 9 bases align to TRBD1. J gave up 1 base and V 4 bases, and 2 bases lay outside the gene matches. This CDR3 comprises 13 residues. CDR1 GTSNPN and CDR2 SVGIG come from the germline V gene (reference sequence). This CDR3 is CAWTGTGSYEQYF. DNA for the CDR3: TGTGCCTGGACCGGGACAGGGTCCTACGAGCAGTACTTC. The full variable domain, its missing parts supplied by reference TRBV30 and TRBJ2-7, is SQTIHQWPATLVQPVGSPLSLECTVEGTSNPNLYWYRQAAGRGLQLLFYSVGIGQISSEVPQNLSASRPQDRQFILSSKKLLLSDSGFYLCAWTGTGSYEQYFGPGTRLTVT.

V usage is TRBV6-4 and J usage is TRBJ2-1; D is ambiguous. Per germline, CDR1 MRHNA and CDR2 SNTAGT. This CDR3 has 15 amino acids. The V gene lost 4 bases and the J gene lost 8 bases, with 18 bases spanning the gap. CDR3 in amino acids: CASSVDTSRSDEQFF. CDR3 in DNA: TGTGCCAGCAGTGTCGACACCTCTAGGTCCGATGAGCAGTTCTTC.

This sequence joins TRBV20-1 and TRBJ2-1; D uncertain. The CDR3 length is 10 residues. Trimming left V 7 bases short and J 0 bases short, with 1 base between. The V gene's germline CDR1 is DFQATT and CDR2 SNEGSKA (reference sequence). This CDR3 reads CSVSYNEQFF. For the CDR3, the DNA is TGCAGTGTCTCCTACAATGAGCAGTTCTTC.

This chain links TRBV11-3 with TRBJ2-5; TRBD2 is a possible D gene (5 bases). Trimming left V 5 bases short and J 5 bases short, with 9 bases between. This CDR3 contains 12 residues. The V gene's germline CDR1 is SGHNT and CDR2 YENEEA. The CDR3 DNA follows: TGTGCCAGCAGCCAGAGGGCCGAGACCCAGTACTTC. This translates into CASSQRAETQYF.

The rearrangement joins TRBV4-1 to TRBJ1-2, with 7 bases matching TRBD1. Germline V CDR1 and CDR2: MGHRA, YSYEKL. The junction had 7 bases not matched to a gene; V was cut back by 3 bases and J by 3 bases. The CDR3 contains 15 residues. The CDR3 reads CASSQADRTHYGYTF. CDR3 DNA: TGCGCCAGCAGCCAGGCGGACAGGACCCACTATGGCTACACCTTC.

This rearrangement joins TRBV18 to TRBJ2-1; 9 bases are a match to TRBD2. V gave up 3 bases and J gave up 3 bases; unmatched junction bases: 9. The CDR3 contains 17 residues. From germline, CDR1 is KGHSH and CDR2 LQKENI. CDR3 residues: CASSPYSGRLGYNEQFF. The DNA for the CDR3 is TGTGCCAGCTCACCCTATAGCGGGAGACTCGGCTACAATGAGCAGTTCTTC.

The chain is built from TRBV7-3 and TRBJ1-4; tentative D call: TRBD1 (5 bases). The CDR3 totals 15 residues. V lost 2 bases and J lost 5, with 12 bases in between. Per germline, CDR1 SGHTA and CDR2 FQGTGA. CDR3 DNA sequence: TGTGCCAGCAGCTTATCCACAGGAAAGAATGAAAAACTGTTTTTT. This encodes CASSLSTGKNEKLFF.

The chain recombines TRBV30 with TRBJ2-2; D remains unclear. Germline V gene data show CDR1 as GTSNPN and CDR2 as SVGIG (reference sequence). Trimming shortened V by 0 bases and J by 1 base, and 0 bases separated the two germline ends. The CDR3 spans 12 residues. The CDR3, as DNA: TGTGCCTGGAGTGTGAACACCGGGGAGCTGTTTTTT. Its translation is CAWSVNTGELFF.

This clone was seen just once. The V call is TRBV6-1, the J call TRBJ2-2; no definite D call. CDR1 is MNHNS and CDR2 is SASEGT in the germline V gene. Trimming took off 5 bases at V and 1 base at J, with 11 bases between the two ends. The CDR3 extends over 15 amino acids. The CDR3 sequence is CASSPFGVNTGELFF. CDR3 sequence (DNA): TGTGCCAGCAGTCCCTTTGGAGTGAACACCGGGGAGCTGTTTTTT.

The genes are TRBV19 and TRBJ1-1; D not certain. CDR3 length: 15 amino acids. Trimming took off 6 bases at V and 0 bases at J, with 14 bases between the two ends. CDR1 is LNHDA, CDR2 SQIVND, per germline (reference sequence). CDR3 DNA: TGTGCCAGTAGGGCTATTGAGCGGCTGAACACTGAAGCTTTCTTT. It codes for CASRAIERLNTEAFF.

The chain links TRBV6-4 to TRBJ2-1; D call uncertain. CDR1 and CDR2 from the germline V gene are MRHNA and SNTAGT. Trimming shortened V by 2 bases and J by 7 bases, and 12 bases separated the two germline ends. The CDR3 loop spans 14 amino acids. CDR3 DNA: TGTGCCAGCAGTGACAAGGAGTGGCGGAATGAGCAGTTCTTC. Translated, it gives CASSDKEWRNEQFF.

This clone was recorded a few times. CDR3: CASSLAVNQPQHF. The CDR3 region has the DNA TGTGCCAGCAGCTTAGCGGTAAATCAGCCCCAGCATTTT. The J gene is TRBJ1-5, the V gene TRBV11-2; D unclear. The CDR3 is made up of 13 amino acids. Trimming removed 1 base from V and 4 bases from J, with 5 bases in between. CDR1 is SGHAT, CDR2 FQNNGV, per germline.